This T cell receptor (beta chain) is drawn from a study of T cells in Graves' hyperthyroidism and ophthalmopathy. Amplified TCR beta CDR3 regions came from RNA transcripts. Primed by the HTBI set, a first-round RT-PCR was run on the TCR CDR3. A single record per CDR3 protein comes from TCRdb applying MiXCR to the multiplex PCR reads. The table includes approximately 520,000 distinct CDR3 sequences, around 21% detected once. This clonotype was counted many times. Sequenced: blood. The clonotype was recovered from a young man with Graves' hyperthyroidism.

DNA of the CDR3: TGTGCCACGAGGGACAGGCGACCCCCCGCGAACACCGGGGAGCTGTTTTTT. It codes for CATRDRRPPANTGELFF. The rearrangement joins TRBV19 to TRBJ2-2; 8 bases map to TRBD1. V gave up 10 bases and J gave up 0 bases; unmatched junction bases: 13. In germline, CDR1 is LNHDA, CDR2 SQIVND (reference sequence). This CDR3 has 17 residues.